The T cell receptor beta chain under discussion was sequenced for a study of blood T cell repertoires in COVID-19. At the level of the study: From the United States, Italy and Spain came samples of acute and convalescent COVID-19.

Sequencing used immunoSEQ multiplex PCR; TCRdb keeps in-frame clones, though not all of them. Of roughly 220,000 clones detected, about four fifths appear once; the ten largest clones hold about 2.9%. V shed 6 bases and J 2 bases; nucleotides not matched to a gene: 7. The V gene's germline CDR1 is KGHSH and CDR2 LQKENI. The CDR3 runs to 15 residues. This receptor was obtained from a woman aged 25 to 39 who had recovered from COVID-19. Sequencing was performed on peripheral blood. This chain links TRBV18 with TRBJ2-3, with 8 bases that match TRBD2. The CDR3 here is CASSAGGIPTDTQYF. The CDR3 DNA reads TGTGCCAGCTCCGCGGGAGGAATCCCCACAGATACGCAGTATTTT.